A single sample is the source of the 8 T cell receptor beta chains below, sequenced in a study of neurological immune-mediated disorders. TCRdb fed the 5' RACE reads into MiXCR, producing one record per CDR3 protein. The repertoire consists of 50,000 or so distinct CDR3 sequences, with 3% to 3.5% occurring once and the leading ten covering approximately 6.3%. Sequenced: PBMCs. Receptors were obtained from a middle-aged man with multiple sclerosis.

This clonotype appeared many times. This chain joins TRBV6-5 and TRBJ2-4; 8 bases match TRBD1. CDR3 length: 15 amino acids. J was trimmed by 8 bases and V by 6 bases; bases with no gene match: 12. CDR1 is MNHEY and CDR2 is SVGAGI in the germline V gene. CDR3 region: CASSLRPTGDDIQYF. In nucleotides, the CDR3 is TGTGCCAGCAGCCTACGGCCGACAGGGGACGACATTCAGTACTTC.

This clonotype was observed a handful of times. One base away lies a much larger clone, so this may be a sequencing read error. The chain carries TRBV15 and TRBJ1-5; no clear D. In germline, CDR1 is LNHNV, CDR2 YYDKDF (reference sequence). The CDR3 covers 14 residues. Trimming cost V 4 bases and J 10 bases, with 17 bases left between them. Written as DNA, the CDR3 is TGTGCCACCAGCAAATCGGAAAAATATTATCCCCAGCATTTT. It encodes CATSKSEKYYPQHF.

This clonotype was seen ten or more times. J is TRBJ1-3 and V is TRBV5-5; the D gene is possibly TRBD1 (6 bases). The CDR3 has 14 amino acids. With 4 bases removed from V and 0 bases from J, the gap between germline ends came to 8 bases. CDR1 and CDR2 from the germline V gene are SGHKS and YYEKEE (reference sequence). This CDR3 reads CASSQGISGNTIYF. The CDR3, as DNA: TGTGCCAGCAGCCAGGGGATCTCTGGAAACACCATATATTTT.

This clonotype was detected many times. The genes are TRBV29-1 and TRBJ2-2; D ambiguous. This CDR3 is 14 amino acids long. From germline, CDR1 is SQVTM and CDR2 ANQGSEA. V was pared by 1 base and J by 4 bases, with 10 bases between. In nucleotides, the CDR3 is TGCAGCGTTGAAGTTCCAGGTTCCACCGGGGAGCTGTTTTTT. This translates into CSVEVPGSTGELFF.

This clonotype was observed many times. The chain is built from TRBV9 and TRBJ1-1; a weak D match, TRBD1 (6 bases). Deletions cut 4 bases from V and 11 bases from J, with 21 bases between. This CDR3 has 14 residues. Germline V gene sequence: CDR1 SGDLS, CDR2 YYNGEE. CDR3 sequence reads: CASSSSLRGLGAFF. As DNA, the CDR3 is TGTGCCAGCAGCTCTTCCCTCAGGGGTTTGGGGGCTTTCTTT.

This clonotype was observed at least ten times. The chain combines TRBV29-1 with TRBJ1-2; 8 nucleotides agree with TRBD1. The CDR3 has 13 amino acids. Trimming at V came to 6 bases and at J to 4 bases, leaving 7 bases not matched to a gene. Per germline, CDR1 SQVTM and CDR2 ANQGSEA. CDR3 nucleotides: TGCAGCGTCCTAACTACAGGGGGCTATGGCTACACCTTC. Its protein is CSVLTTGGYGYTF.

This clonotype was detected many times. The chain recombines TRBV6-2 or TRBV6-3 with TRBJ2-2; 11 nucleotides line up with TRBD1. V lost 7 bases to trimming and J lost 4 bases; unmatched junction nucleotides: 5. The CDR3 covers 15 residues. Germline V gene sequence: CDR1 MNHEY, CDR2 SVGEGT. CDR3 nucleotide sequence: TGTGCCAGCAAGGACAGGGGGCGCGGCACCGGGGAGCTGTTTTTT. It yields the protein CASKDRGRGTGELFF.

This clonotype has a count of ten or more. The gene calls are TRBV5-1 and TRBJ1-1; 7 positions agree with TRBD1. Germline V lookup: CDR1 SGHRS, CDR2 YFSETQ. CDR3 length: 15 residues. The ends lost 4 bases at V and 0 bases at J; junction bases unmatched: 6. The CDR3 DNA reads TGCGCCAGCAGCCTATGGGGACAGATGAACACTGAAGCTTTCTTT. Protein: CASSLWGQMNTEAFF.